This T cell receptor (beta chain) was captured in a study of identifying expanded T cells in peripheral blood. The germline V gene has CDR1 SGHRS and CDR2 YFSETQ. Between the trimmed V and J ends, which lost 1 base and 3 bases, there was a span of 11 bases. The CDR3 has 15 amino acids. Clones were read by immunoSEQ multiplex PCR, and TCRdb kept only the in-frame ones, dropping some. The sample consists of under 70,000 clones, around 87% of them appearing once. The sequence came from a person between 18 and 75 years old in good health. This chain joins TRBV5-1 and TRBJ1-5; D not certain. The specimen sequenced was blood. The CDR3 region has the DNA TGCGCCAGCAGCTTGTGGGCGGGAAACAATCAGCCCCAGCATTTT. Residues: CASSLWAGNNQPQHF.